This T cell receptor beta chain was obtained from a study of blood T cell repertoires in COVID-19. Study-level information: COVID-19 samples, acute and convalescent, were from the United States, Italy and Spain. The cDNA or gDNA used as material had been derived from T cells, B-cell-depleted T cells, or PBMCs.

The CDR3 totals 15 residues. V lost 2 bases, J lost 9 bases, and 14 bases lay in between. Per the germline V gene, CDR1 is MNHEY and CDR2 is SVGEGT. The authors' processing: Amplification of reference gene primers was used by the study to estimate nucleated cell counts. The method was immunoSEQ multiplex PCR; TCRdb's version includes in-frame clones alone and lacks a portion of them. From that table come the V and J calls and clone size; the DNA was used to work out D and trimming. The sample holds about 130,000 clones, more than 75% seen once. In its sample, this clone was seen a few times. The material sequenced was peripheral blood. The V gene is TRBV6-2 or TRBV6-3, the J gene TRBJ1-6, with D possibly matching TRBD1 (5 bases). This clonotype originated in a man between 60 and 75 years old who had recovered from COVID-19. The CDR3 sequence is CASSYGQGMSSPLHF. The CDR3 DNA is TGTGCCAGCAGTTACGGCCAGGGAATGAGTTCACCCCTCCACTTT.